This is a list of T cell receptor beta chains from one sample in a study of shared clonotypes between healthy human individuals. The protocol was immunoSEQ multiplex PCR, while the TCRdb copy is restricted to in-frame clones and leaves out a portion. The sample carries a few hundred thousand clones, roughly 96% recorded once. Sequenced input: memory CD8+ T cells sorted from blood. The receptors derive from a man aged 30 to 39 in good health. The CDR3 runs from the conserved cysteine through the conserved F or W. A D gene is named only where the DNA matches it firmly. Rows give clone size only sometimes, using once, few, many, or a class for an expanded clone.

CDR3nt	CDR3aa	v_gene	j_gene	d_gene	abundance
TGCAGCGTTGAGGGTCTCGGGGGTATGGGCTACACCTTC	CSVEGLGGMGYTF	TRBV29-1	TRBJ1-2	NA	once
TGTGCCAGTAGCCCACAGGGGCTCTACACTGAAGCTTTCTTT	CASSPQGLYTEAFF	TRBV19	TRBJ1-1	TRBD1	NA
TGTGCCATCAGTTCCAGGGTGGGTCAGCCCCAGCATTTT	CAISSRVGQPQHF	TRBV10-3	TRBJ1-5	NA	NA
TGTGCCAGCAGCCAAGATCCTTTCCGGGACAGGGGACGTACTGGGGCCAACGTCCTGACTTTC	CASSQDPFRDRGRTGANVLTF	TRBV4-2	TRBJ2-6	TRBD1	NA
TGTGCCAGCAGTTTACTGCAATCCGGGACAGGGAACACTGAAGCTTTCTTT	CASSLLQSGTGNTEAFF	TRBV28	TRBJ1-1	TRBD1	NA
TGTGCCAGCAGCGTAGCGGGAGTTGGAAGTGCAGATACGCAGTATTTT	CASSVAGVGSADTQYF	TRBV9	TRBJ2-3	NA	NA
TGCGCCAGCAGCCCCTGGGGCGGGGAGCTGTTTTTT	CASSPWGGELFF	TRBV5-1	TRBJ2-2	NA	NA
TGTGCCAGCAGCTTGGGAGCGAAACTGGTTTACAATGAGCAGTTCTTC	CASSLGAKLVYNEQFF	TRBV5-4	TRBJ2-1	NA	NA
TGCGCCAGCAGCCAAGTGGCAGGCTTCGTTAGCACAGATACGCAGTATTTT	CASSQVAGFVSTDTQYF	TRBV4-1	TRBJ2-3	NA	NA
TGTGCCAGCAGCTTAGATGCGGCCCAGGGACCAACTAATGAAAAACTGTTTTTT	CASSLDAAQGPTNEKLFF	TRBV7-8	TRBJ1-4	NA	NA
TGCGCCAGCAGCCCCCGGGCAGTAGGGGTGGGCACTGAAGCTTTCTTT	CASSPRAVGVGTEAFF	TRBV4-1	TRBJ1-1	NA	NA
TGCGCCAGCAGCTCCCCCGACAGGGGCTATCCCTACGAGCAGTACTTC	CASSSPDRGYPYEQYF	TRBV5-1	TRBJ2-7	TRBD1	NA
TGTGCCAGCAGTAGCACGGGGGAGCGGGTTTATGGCTACACCTTC	CASSSTGERVYGYTF	TRBV28	TRBJ1-2	NA	NA
TGTGCCAGCAGCCTCCCGGAGACCCAGTACTTC	CASSLPETQYF	TRBV11-3	TRBJ2-5	NA	NA
TGCGCCAGCAGCGCGACAGGGGGCTACGAGCAGTACTTC	CASSATGGYEQYF	TRBV4-1	TRBJ2-7	TRBD1	NA
TGCAGTGCTAGAGACAAAGATACGCAGTATTTT	CSARDKDTQYF	TRBV20-1	TRBJ2-3	NA	NA
TGTGCCAGCAGTCTACGGTACCAAGAGACCCAGTACTTC	CASSLRYQETQYF	TRBV27	TRBJ2-5	NA	NA